This T cell receptor beta chain derives from a study of EBV T-cell therapy then PD-1 blockade in nasopharyngeal carcinoma. Germline-derived CDR1 and CDR2 are SGHNT and YYREEE (reference sequence). This CDR3 has 15 amino acids. V shed 9 bases and J 3 bases; nucleotides not matched to a gene: 12. Details on this clone: The target antigen is unknown.

Only in-frame clones appear in the TCRdb table, and some are missing; sequencing was by immunoSEQ multiplex PCR. The sample lists about 22,000 clones; 82% were seen once. Regarding treatment: AdE1-LMPpoly-expanded autologous EBV-specific T-cell therapy followed by anti-PD-1 nivolumab. The chain recombines TRBV5-4 with TRBJ1-1; 9 bases fit TRBD1. The sequence was collected from a man aged 35 to 55 with nasopharyngeal carcinoma. The sample here was CD8+ T cells from blood, taken at day -245 from a patient whose treatment included autologous EBV-specific T cells and nivolumab. In nucleotides, the CDR3 is TGTGCCACCACAGACAGGGGGAAAAGGGACACTGAAGCTTTCTTT. Protein sequence: CATTDRGKRDTEAFF.